These 2 T cell receptor beta chains originate from one sample sequenced in a study of lung T cells in sarcoidosis with Löfgren's syndrome. Each CDR3 protein is one row after TCRdb ran MiXCR on the reads. The sample holds around 60,000 distinct CDR3 sequences, around 21% seen once. The sequenced sample was CD4+ T cells from PBMCs. Every receptor here comes from a human donor with sarcoidosis (Löfgren's syndrome or another form), or a control subject (not recorded which).

This chain joins TRBV7-9 and TRBJ1-3; D gene uncertain. This CDR3 has 13 residues. Per the germline V gene, CDR1 is SEHNR and CDR2 is FQNEAQ (reference sequence). CDR3 sequence: CAAGSAIGNTIYF. Written as DNA, the CDR3 is TGTGCAGCCGGATCGGCCATTGGAAACACCATATATTTT.

This clonotype was found many times. This sequence joins TRBV6-1 and TRBJ2-4; 8 positions agree with TRBD1. Germline loops: CDR1 MNHNS, CDR2 SASEGT. V was clipped by 4 bases and J by 4 bases; unmatched bases: 9. The CDR3 runs 16 residues. Here the CDR3 reads CASSGQGSKAKNIQYF. The CDR3, as DNA: TGTGCCAGCAGTGGACAGGGGAGCAAAGCTAAAAACATTCAGTACTTC.